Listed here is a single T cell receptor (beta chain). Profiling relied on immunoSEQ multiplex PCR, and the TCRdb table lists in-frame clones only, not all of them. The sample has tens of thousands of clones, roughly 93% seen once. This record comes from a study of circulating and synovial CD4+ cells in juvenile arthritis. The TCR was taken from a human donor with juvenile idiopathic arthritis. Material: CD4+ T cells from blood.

CDR3 sequence (DNA): TGTGCCAGTAGTATGGGGACAGGACGTTCCTACGAGCAGTACTTC. The encoded protein is CASSMGTGRSYEQYF. The chain uses TRBV19 and TRBJ2-7, with TRBD1 matching 8 bases. The V gene end was trimmed by 3 bases and the J gene end by 1 base; junction bases not matched to a gene: 5. The CDR3 totals 15 residues. Germline loops: CDR1 LNHDA, CDR2 SQIVND (reference sequence).